This T cell receptor beta chain was observed in a study of CD8+CD57+ T cells in acquired aplastic anemia. Study-level findings and limits: Under 35 was the count of CD8+ CDR3 sequences that patients shared with controls. The study found no significant CD8+ Simpson's diversity difference between patients and controls.

Sequencing was done on patients that had shown CD8+CD57+ cell expansion by flow cytometry. Template material for TCR beta VDJ and CDR3 profiling consisted of genomic DNA. Each CDR3 protein gets one entry after TCRdb re-called the reads with MiXCR. The data contain about 160,000 distinct CDR3 sequences, over 55% of them singletons. Per the germline V gene, CDR1 is SGHTA and CDR2 is FQGNSA. The CDR3 is 14 amino acids. The ends were cut back, 4 bases at V and 3 bases at J, with 10 bases in the middle. Remarks on this clonotype: Its cognate antigen is unknown.

The J gene is TRBJ2-1, the V gene TRBV7-2; D is uncertain. The sequenced material came from sorted CD4+, CD8+, or CD8+CD57+ T cells (not recorded which) from PBMCs. The clonotype originates from a human donor with aplastic anemia. As DNA, the CDR3 is TGTGCCAGCAGCTGGCGACCCCTCTACAATGAGCAGTTCTTC. The encoded protein is CASSWRPLYNEQFF. The full variable domain, its missing parts supplied by reference TRBV7-2 and TRBJ2-1, is GAGVSQSPSNKVTEKGKDVELRCDPISGHTALYWYRQSLGQGLEFLIYFQGNSAPDKSGLPSDRFSAERTGGSVSTLTIQRTQQEDSAVYLCASSWRPLYNEQFFGPGTRLTVL.